The 18 T cell receptor beta chains below were found in one sample sequenced in a study of shared clonotypes between healthy human individuals. Sequencing was performed with immunoSEQ multiplex PCR; in TCRdb, only in-frame clones are kept and a portion is missing. The sample shows some 2,100,000 clones, about 92% of them seen only once. CD45RO-negative, CCR7-selected cells formed the naive CD8 fraction, which excluded terminally differentiated effector memory CD45RA+ cells. The source material was naive CD8+ T cells from PBMCs. The receptors were sampled from a young man in good health. Some clones in this sample may be carry-over from other donors' samples.

The rearrangement links TRBV4-1 to TRBJ1-3; no firm D call. Trimming left V 3 bases short and J 0 bases short, with 9 bases between. The CDR3 has 15 amino acids. The germline CDR1 and CDR2 sequences are MGHRA and YSYEKL. The CDR3 sequence is CASSHLTSSGNTIYF. The CDR3 nucleotides are TGCGCCAGCAGCCATCTGACTAGCTCTGGAAACACCATATATTTT.

Written as DNA, the CDR3 is TGTGCCAGCAGGGGCCCGGGACATTACAATGAGCAGTTCTTC. It specifies CASRGPGHYNEQFF. The chain joins TRBV27 to TRBJ2-1; D is possibly TRBD1 (6 bases). Germline V gives CDR1 MNHEY, CDR2 SMNVEV (reference sequence). The CDR3 spans 14 residues. V lost 6 bases to trimming and J lost 4 bases, with 13 bases between them.

The V call is TRBV5-4, the J call TRBJ1-1; no firm D call. Germline lookup yields CDR1 SGHNT and CDR2 YYREEE (reference sequence). V lost 4 bases and J lost 11, with 15 bases in between. The CDR3 sequence is 12 residues long. CDR3 sequence (DNA): TGTGCCAGCAGCAACCCCGGTCAGGCCGCTTTCTTT. Translation gives CASSNPGQAAFF.

V usage is TRBV7-9 and J usage is TRBJ1-4; D unclear. V lost 2 bases, J lost 7 bases, and 11 bases lay in between. The CDR3 is made up of 14 amino acids. Germline CDR1 reads SEHNR; CDR2 reads FQNEAQ (reference sequence). CDR3 nucleotides: TGTGCCAGCAGCTTAAGCGTTCCTGGTGAAAAACTGTTTTTT. This sequence encodes CASSLSVPGEKLFF.

The chain couples TRBV6-1 to TRBJ2-1; 12 bases match TRBD2. Trimming took 6 bases from V and 9 from J; bases not matched to a gene: 3. CDR1 MNHNS and CDR2 SASEGT come from the germline V gene. The CDR3 totals 13 residues. CDR3 bases: TGTGCCAGCAGGACTAGCGGGAGCACTGAGCAGTTCTTC. This gives the protein CASRTSGSTEQFF.

V gene TRBV29-1 combines with J gene TRBJ1-4, with D uncertain. The length of the CDR3 is 17 residues. CDR1 SQVTM and CDR2 ANQGSEA come from the germline V gene. Trimming took 5 bases from V and 5 from J, leaving 24 bases between them. The CDR3 nucleotides are TGCAGCGTTTACCTCACCGGTGTACTGAATGACAATGAAAAACTGTTTTTT. It is translated as CSVYLTGVLNDNEKLFF.

This rearrangement joins TRBV27 to TRBJ2-7, with 11 bases lining up with TRBD2. This CDR3 has 15 residues. Germline lookup yields CDR1 MNHEY and CDR2 SMNVEV (reference sequence). V was pared by 2 bases and J by 5 bases, with 5 bases of the junction left unmatched. In DNA, the CDR3 is TGTGCCAGCAGTTTAAGGACTAGCGGGTCCCACGAGCAGTACTTC. It encodes CASSLRTSGSHEQYF.

The V gene is TRBV11-2, the J gene TRBJ2-1; 7 bases agree with TRBD2. The CDR3 runs 13 residues. With V trimmed by 6 bases and J by 3 bases, 2 bases remained unmatched. The germline CDR1 and CDR2 sequences are SGHAT and FQNNGV. The CDR3 coding sequence is TGTGCCAGCAGGGGGGGGGTCTACAATGAGCAGTTCTTC. Translation: CASRGGVYNEQFF.

In nucleotides, the CDR3 is TGTGCCACCGGGAGGGTCCGAGGGGAGACCCAGTACTTC. This gives the protein CATGRVRGETQYF. The chain combines TRBV7-6 with TRBJ2-5; the match to TRBD2 covers 8 bases. There are 13 residues in the CDR3. Losses at the gene ends were 10 bases for V and 5 bases for J; bases not matched to a gene: 9. Germline V gives CDR1 SGHVS, CDR2 FNYEAQ.

This clone was observed a single time. The genes are TRBV19 and TRBJ1-1; tentative D call: TRBD1 (5 bases). Trimming pared 7 bases from V and 4 bases from J, leaving 13 bases between. The CDR3 covers 13 residues. CDR1 is LNHDA, CDR2 SQIVND, per germline (reference sequence). The CDR3 spells CASTIGGGTEAFF. The CDR3 bases are TGTGCCAGTACTATTGGGGGTGGCACTGAAGCTTTCTTT.

The J gene is TRBJ2-7, the V gene TRBV4-3; D possibly corresponds to TRBD1 (5 bases). There are 14 residues in the CDR3. The V gene's germline CDR1 is LGHNA and CDR2 YSLEER. Trimming stripped 3 bases from V and 3 bases from J, with 12 bases between. The DNA for the CDR3 is TGCGCCAGCAGCCATAAAGACAGCCACTACGAGCAGTACTTC. Residues: CASSHKDSHYEQYF.

This clone was recorded only once. The chain joins TRBV7-9 to TRBJ2-5; D not certain. The CDR3 has 14 amino acids. The germline CDR1 and CDR2 sequences are SEHNR and FQNEAQ (reference sequence). The V end lost 5 bases, the J end lost 2 bases, and 12 bases lay between the germline ends. CDR3 in amino acids: CASSEAWGQETQYF. The CDR3 DNA sequence: TGTGCCAGCAGCGAAGCTTGGGGACAAGAGACCCAGTACTTC.

In this sample, this clone turned up once. This sample includes further DNA sequences coding for the same CDR3. The J gene is TRBJ2-7, the V gene TRBV13; D is perhaps TRBD2 (7 bases). The V gene's germline CDR1 is PRHDT and CDR2 FYEKMQ (reference sequence). The V gene lost 2 bases and the J gene lost 2 bases, with 13 bases spanning the gap. This CDR3 region has 15 residues. The DNA for the CDR3 is TGTGCCAGCAGCTTAAGGGGGGGCCGGGCCTACGAGCAGTACTTC. The encoded protein is CASSLRGGRAYEQYF.

The CDR3 here is CASSFTRDSSYEQYF. In DNA form, the CDR3 reads TGTGCCAGCAGCTTCACCCGGGACAGCTCCTACGAGCAGTACTTC. The rearrangement joins TRBV11-2 to TRBJ2-7; 7 nucleotides line up with TRBD1. V shed 3 bases, J shed 0 bases, and the junction held 5 bases outside the gene matches. The germline gives CDR1 SGHAT, CDR2 FQNNGV. The CDR3 loop spans 15 amino acids. Together with reference TRBV11-2 and TRBJ2-7, the CDR3 gives the full variable domain: EAGVAQSPRYKIIEKRQSVAFWCNPISGHATLYWYQQILGQGPKLLIQFQNNGVVDDSQLPKDRFSAERLKGVDSTLKIQPAKLEDSAVYLCASSFTRDSSYEQYFGPGTRLTVT.

Comment on this clone: The same CDR3 is also encoded by other DNA sequences in this sample. The chain couples TRBV27 to TRBJ2-7, with 10 bases aligning to TRBD2. V dropped 5 bases and J dropped 0; count of bases not matched to a gene: 4. In germline, CDR1 is MNHEY, CDR2 SMNVEV (reference sequence). The length of the CDR3 is 15 residues. CDR3 nucleotides: TGTGCCAGCAGTACCAGACTAGCGGGCTCCTACGAGCAGTACTTC. It translates to CASSTRLAGSYEQYF.

This rearrangement joins TRBV9 to TRBJ2-2, with D tentatively TRBD1 (5 bases). The ends were cut back, 0 bases at V and 4 bases at J, with 13 bases in the middle. CDR1 is SGDLS and CDR2 is YYNGEE in the germline V gene. The CDR3 is 16 amino acids. CDR3 DNA: TGTGCCAGCAGCGTAGGACAGATCGTGGGCACCGGGGAGCTGTTTTTT. It is translated as CASSVGQIVGTGELFF.

The chain couples TRBV5-4 to TRBJ2-7; D might be TRBD2 (6 bases). Looked up from germline, CDR1 is SGHNT and CDR2 is YYREEE (reference sequence). V lost 0 bases, J lost 5 bases, and 12 bases lay in between. The CDR3 is 14 residues long. CDR3 nucleotides: TGTGCCAGCAGCTTGGGACTAGGTACCCACGAGCAGTACTTC. Translation: CASSLGLGTHEQYF.

The CDR3 sequence is CATSRGSGSSYEQYF. The CDR3 DNA sequence: TGTGCCACCAGCAGAGGAAGCGGGAGCTCCTACGAGCAGTACTTC. The chain links TRBV15 to TRBJ2-7; 8 bases map to TRBD2. The germline V gene has CDR1 LNHNV and CDR2 YYDKDF (reference sequence). V lost 1 base to trimming and J lost 0 bases; unmatched junction nucleotides: 2. The CDR3 totals 15 residues.